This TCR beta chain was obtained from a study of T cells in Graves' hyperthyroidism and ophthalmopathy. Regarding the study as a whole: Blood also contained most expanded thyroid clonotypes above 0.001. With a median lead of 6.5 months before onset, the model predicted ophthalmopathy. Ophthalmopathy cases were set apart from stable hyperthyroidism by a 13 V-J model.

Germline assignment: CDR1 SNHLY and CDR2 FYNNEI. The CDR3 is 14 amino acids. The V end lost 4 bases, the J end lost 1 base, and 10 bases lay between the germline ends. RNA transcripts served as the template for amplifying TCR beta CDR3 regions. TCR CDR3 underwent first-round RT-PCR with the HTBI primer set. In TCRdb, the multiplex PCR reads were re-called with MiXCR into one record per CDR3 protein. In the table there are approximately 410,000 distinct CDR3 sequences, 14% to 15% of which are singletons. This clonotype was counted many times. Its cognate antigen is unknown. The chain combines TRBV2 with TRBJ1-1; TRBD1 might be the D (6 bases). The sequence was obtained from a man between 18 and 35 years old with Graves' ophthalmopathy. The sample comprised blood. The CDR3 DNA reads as TGTGCCAGCAGTGTTGGGGGCGCGAACACTGAAGCTTTCTTT. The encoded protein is CASSVGGANTEAFF. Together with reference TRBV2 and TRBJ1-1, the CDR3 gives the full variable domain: EPEVTQTPSHQVTQMGQEVILRCVPISNHLYFYWYRQILGQKVEFLVSFYNNEISEKSEIFDDQFSVERPDGSNFTLKIRSTKLEDSAMYFCASSVGGANTEAFFGQGTRLTVV.